These 12 T cell receptor beta chains share one sample of origin, sequenced in a study of response to subunit inactivated influenza vaccine. TCRdb recomputed calls from the RT-PCR reads with MiXCR, one row per CDR3 protein. The data hold hundreds of thousands of distinct CDR3 sequences, with 12% observed a single time. Here the sequenced sample was PBMCs from blood, taken on the day of vaccination. These receptors all stem from a man in his fifties or sixties who received an inactivated influenza vaccine.

This clonotype was counted between two and nine times. The chain has TRBV2 and TRBJ2-6; tentatively, D is TRBD1 (5 bases). The CDR3 sequence is 16 residues long. V lost 2 bases to trimming and J lost 0 bases, with 8 bases between them. Germline values: CDR1 SNHLY, CDR2 FYNNEI. In DNA, the CDR3 is TGTGCCAGCAGTGAAAGGGGAACCTCTGGGGCCAACGTCCTGACTTTC. This gives the protein CASSERGTSGANVLTF. The variable domain in full, completed from reference TRBV2 and TRBJ2-6, reads EPEVTQTPSHQVTQMGQEVILRCVPISNHLYFYWYRQILGQKVEFLVSFYNNEISEKSEIFDDQFSVERPDGSNFTLKIRSTKLEDSAMYFCASSERGTSGANVLTFGAGSRLTVL.

CDR3 region: CSATWGSYEQYF. CDR3 coding DNA: TGCAGTGCCACCTGGGGGTCCTACGAGCAGTACTTC. V and J are TRBV20-1 and TRBJ2-7, with D perhaps assigned TRBD1 or TRBD2 (5 bases each). Trimming removed 6 bases from V and 1 base from J, with 10 bases in between. This CDR3 has 12 amino acids. CDR1 and CDR2 (germline): DFQATT, SNEGSKA (reference sequence).

This clonotype came up many times. The chain recombines TRBV20-1 with TRBJ2-1; TRBD2 might be the D (5 bases). Germline V gene lookup returns CDR1 DFQATT and CDR2 SNEGSKA (reference sequence). CDR3 size: 13 residues. The V and J ends lost 6 bases and 4 bases respectively, with 13 bases between them. CDR3 nucleotide sequence: TGCAGTGCCCCCCGCGACTATTACAATGAGCAGTTCTTC. This translates into CSAPRDYYNEQFF.

This clonotype was counted a few times. V gene TRBV20-1 combines with J gene TRBJ2-5; possible D gene TRBD2, 6 bases. V lost 4 bases and J lost 5, with 11 bases in between. The CDR3 length is 12 residues. The germline CDR1 and CDR2 sequences are DFQATT and SNEGSKA (reference sequence). The CDR3, as DNA: TGCAGTGCTAAACTAGCTTCCGAGACCCAGTACTTC. It codes for CSAKLASETQYF.

This clonotype has a handful of counts. The chain recombines TRBV7-6 with TRBJ2-2; 9 bases are shared with TRBD2. Germline V gene sequence: CDR1 SGHVS, CDR2 FNYEAQ. The CDR3 runs 18 residues. The V and J ends lost 5 bases and 0 bases, in that order; junction bases with no gene match: 10. The CDR3 spells CASSHFVSGGANTGELFF. CDR3 nucleotides: TGTGCCAGCAGCCACTTTGTTAGCGGGGGAGCGAACACCGGGGAGCTGTTTTTT.

J is TRBJ2-2 and V is TRBV3-1; TRBD2 matches at 9 bases. Germline loops: CDR1 LGHDT, CDR2 YNNKEL (reference sequence). V was clipped by 1 base and J by 2 bases; unmatched bases: 5. The CDR3 covers 17 residues. CDR3 coding DNA: TGTGCCAGCAGCCAAGGGGGGACTAGCCCTAACACCGGGGAGCTGTTTTTT. The encoded protein is CASSQGGTSPNTGELFF.

This clonotype has a count of ten or more. The CDR3, as DNA: TGTGCCAGCAGCATCGCTGCGGGGGGCCAAGAGACCCAGTACTTC. It yields the protein CASSIAAGGQETQYF. This chain joins TRBV12-3 or TRBV12-4 and TRBJ2-5; 8 bases are a match to TRBD2. CDR3 length: 15 residues. Trimming took 6 bases from V and 1 from J; bases not matched to a gene: 7.

This clonotype occurred many times. The chain uses TRBV4-3 and TRBJ2-1, with D possibly matching TRBD2 (7 bases). In germline, CDR1 is LGHNA, CDR2 YSLEER. The CDR3 runs to 17 residues. V was shortened by 1 base and J by 2 bases, with 15 bases between the two germline ends. CDR3 amino acids: CASSQAGGRRPYNEQFF. As DNA, the CDR3 is TGCGCCAGCAGCCAAGCGGGGGGCAGGCGCCCCTACAATGAGCAGTTCTTC.

This clonotype appeared many times. The chain links TRBV12-3 or TRBV12-4 to TRBJ1-2; 7 bases map to TRBD1. The V and J ends lost 5 bases and 4 bases, in that order; junction bases with no gene match: 7. The CDR3 is made up of 14 amino acids. The CDR3 here is CASSNGRGAYGYTF. CDR3 sequence (DNA): TGTGCCAGCAGTAATGGCAGGGGGGCCTATGGCTACACCTTC.

This chain links TRBV20-1 with TRBJ2-1, with 15 bases matching TRBD2. Trimming removed 5 bases from V and 4 bases from J; junction bases left unmatched: 15. The CDR3 contains 19 residues. The germline CDR1 and CDR2 sequences are DFQATT and SNEGSKA (reference sequence). The CDR3 bases are TGCAGTGCTCCCCCCCCGGGACTAGCGGGAGGCGACCCGTACAATGAGCAGTTCTTC. As protein: CSAPPPGLAGGDPYNEQFF.

This clonotype has more than one count but fewer than ten. The V and J genes are TRBV7-9 and TRBJ2-5; 10 nucleotides match TRBD2. Germline CDR1 and CDR2: SEHNR and FQNEAQ (reference sequence). The CDR3 is 14 residues long. V was pared by 3 bases and J by 5 bases, with 3 bases of the junction left unmatched. CDR3 in amino acids: CASSFSGRSETQYF. The CDR3 DNA is TGTGCCAGCAGCTTTAGCGGGAGGAGTGAGACCCAGTACTTC.

V usage is TRBV12-3 or TRBV12-4 and J usage is TRBJ2-1, with 7 bases lining up with TRBD2. The CDR3 extends over 13 amino acids. After removal of 0 bases from V and 9 bases from J, the junction contained 2 bases not matched to a gene. CDR3 protein: CASSLAPGGEQFF. The CDR3 nucleotides read TGTGCCAGCAGTTTAGCTCCGGGGGGTGAGCAGTTCTTC.